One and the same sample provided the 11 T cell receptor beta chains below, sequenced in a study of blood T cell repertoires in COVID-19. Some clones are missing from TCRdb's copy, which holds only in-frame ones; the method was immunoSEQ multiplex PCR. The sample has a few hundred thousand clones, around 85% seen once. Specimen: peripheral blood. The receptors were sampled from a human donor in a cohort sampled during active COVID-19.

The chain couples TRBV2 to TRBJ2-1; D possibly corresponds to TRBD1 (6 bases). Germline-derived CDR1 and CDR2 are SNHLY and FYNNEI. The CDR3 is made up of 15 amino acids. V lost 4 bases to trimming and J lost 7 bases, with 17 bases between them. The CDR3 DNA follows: TGTGCCAGCAGTGCTGGCAGGGGAAGAGGTAATGAGCAGTTCTTC. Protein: CASSAGRGRGNEQFF.

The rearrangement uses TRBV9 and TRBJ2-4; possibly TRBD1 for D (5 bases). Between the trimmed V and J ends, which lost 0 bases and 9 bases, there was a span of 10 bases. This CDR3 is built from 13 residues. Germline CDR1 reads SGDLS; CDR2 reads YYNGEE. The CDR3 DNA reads TGTGCCAGCAGCGTAGGGGGCCATTCCATTCAGTACTTC. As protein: CASSVGGHSIQYF.

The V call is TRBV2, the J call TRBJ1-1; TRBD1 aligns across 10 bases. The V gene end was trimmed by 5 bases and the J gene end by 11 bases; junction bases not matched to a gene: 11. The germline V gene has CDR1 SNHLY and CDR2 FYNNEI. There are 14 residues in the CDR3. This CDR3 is CASSPFDRGRAAFF. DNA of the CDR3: TGTGCCAGCAGTCCCTTTGACAGGGGGCGAGCGGCTTTCTTT.

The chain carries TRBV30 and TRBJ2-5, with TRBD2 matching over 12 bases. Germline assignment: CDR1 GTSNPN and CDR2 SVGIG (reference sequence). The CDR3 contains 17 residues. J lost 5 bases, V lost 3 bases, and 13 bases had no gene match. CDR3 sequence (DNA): TGTGCCTGGAGCCCAAGCTGGACTAGCGGGGTCACGGAGACCCAGTACTTC. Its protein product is CAWSPSWTSGVTETQYF.

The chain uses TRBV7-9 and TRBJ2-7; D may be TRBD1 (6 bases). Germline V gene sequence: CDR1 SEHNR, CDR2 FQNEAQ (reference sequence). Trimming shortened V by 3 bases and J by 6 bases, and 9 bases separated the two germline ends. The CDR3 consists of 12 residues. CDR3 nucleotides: TGTGCCAGCAGCTTCGGGACACTCGAGCAGTACTTC. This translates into CASSFGTLEQYF.

CDR3 nucleotides: TGTGCCAGCAGGGGTCTACAGGGGAAGAACACTGAAGCTTTCTTT. This translates into CASRGLQGKNTEAFF. The genes are TRBV7-6 and TRBJ1-1; 7 nucleotides match TRBD1. The CDR3 sequence is 15 residues long. Per germline, CDR1 SGHVS and CDR2 FNYEAQ. With V trimmed by 6 bases and J by 1 base, 8 bases remained unmatched.

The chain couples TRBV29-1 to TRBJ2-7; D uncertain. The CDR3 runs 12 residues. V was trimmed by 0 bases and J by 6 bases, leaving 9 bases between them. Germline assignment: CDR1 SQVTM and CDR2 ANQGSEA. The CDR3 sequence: CSVEDGRGEQYF. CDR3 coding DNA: TGCAGCGTTGAAGACGGCAGAGGCGAGCAGTACTTC.

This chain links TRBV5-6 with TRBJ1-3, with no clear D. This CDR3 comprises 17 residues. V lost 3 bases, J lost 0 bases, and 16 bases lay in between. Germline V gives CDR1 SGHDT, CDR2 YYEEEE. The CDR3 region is CASSYYDGSISGNTIYF. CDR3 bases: TGTGCCAGCAGCTATTACGACGGGTCGATCTCTGGAAACACCATATATTTT.

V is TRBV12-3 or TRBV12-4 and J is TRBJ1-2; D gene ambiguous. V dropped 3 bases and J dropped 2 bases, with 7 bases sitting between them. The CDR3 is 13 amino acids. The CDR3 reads CASSFEINYGYTF. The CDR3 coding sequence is TGTGCCAGCAGTTTTGAGATAAACTATGGCTACACCTTC.

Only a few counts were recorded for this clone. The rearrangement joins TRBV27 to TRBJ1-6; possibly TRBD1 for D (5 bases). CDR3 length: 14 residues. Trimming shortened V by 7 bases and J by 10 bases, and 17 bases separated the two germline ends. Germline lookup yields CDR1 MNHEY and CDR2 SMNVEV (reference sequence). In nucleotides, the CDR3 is TGTGCCAGCAAAAACCTGGGGCGGGGGTCACCCCTCCACTTT. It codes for CASKNLGRGSPLHF.

This CDR3 is CASSLAIGQGHRGGANVLTF. The CDR3 nucleotides read TGTGCCAGCAGCTTAGCGATCGGACAGGGCCATAGGGGTGGGGCCAACGTCCTGACTTTC. This chain links TRBV7-8 with TRBJ2-6, with 8 bases fitting TRBD1. The CDR3 runs 20 residues. V shed 0 bases, J shed 3 bases, and the junction held 13 bases outside the gene matches. Germline values: CDR1 SGHVS, CDR2 FQNEAQ.